This TCR beta chain was identified in a study of blood T cells in healthy people across ages. The sample holds a few counts of this clonotype. As yet, its antigen is unknown. Trimming removed 4 bases from V and 7 bases from J; junction bases left unmatched: 6. Germline lookup yields CDR1 MNHEY and CDR2 SVGAGI. This CDR3 has 14 amino acids. Notes on the study in general: Per million T cells, TCR beta diversity dropped about linearly as age rose. More naive CD4+ cells and higher diversity were found in long-lived than in aged donors.

Primers used in a second PCR of roughly 7 to 12 cycles were a sample-barcoded 5' primer and a J-beta primer mix. Each of the cDNA molecules was tagged by a template-switch adaptor with 12 random nucleotides. One entry per CDR3 protein, called by TCRdb with MiXCR from the 5' RACE reads. The sample yields around 800,000 distinct CDR3 sequences, approximately 24% seen once. These data were also reused for a study on T cells of mothers and their children. As that study records: The sample comes from 8 or 9 healthy Caucasian donors: mothers and children.

The clonotype was recovered from a boy between 10 and 17 years old in good health. The specimen sequenced was blood. The rearrangement joins TRBV6-5 to TRBJ1-1; TRBD1 matches 10 bases. The CDR3 DNA reads as TGTGCCAGCAGTTTCCGGGACAGGGGCGTTGAAGCTTTCTTT. Encoded protein: CASSFRDRGVEAFF.